One and the same sample provided the 16 T cell receptor beta chains below, sequenced in a study of OX40 agonist ivuxolimab in advanced cancers. Libraries were built with the immunoSEQ multiplex PCR assay. This immuneACCESS table, as held by TCRdb, lists in-frame sequences with V and J called but not all clones. Of the missing ones, under half trace to an unresolved V gene in checked studies; the others have no known cause. For this sample the table gives some 63,000 clones, of which less than 90% were detected only once. The top ten clones comprise about 27% of the sample. Sequenced material: CD4+ or CD8+ T cells sorted from blood, taken in a trial of the OX40 agonist ivuxolimab. The receptors stem from an adult with an advanced solid tumor such as melanoma, head and neck, liver or kidney cancer.

The V call is TRBV5-6, the J call TRBJ2-3; D is uncertain. Trimming stripped 1 base from V and 3 bases from J, with 12 bases between. There are 15 residues in the CDR3. CDR1 SGHDT and CDR2 YYEEEE come from the germline V gene. The CDR3 sequence: CASSLYPWKTDTQYF. The CDR3 DNA is TGTGCCAGCAGCTTGTATCCCTGGAAAACAGATACGCAGTATTTT.

The rearrangement joins TRBV30 to TRBJ2-7; TRBD1 agrees at 9 bases. V lost 3 bases, J lost 2 bases, and 8 bases stayed unmatched. CDR1 and CDR2 from the germline V gene are GTSNPN and SVGIG (reference sequence). The CDR3 runs 15 residues. The CDR3 here is CAWRTPGQGTYEQYF. The DNA for the CDR3 is TGTGCCTGGAGGACTCCGGGACAGGGAACCTACGAGCAGTACTTC.

V gene TRBV6-5 combines with J gene TRBJ2-2; a weak D match, TRBD2 (5 bases). CDR1 and CDR2 (germline): MNHEY, SVGAGI. V was clipped by 4 bases and J by 0 bases, with 6 bases between them. The CDR3 runs to 14 residues. The CDR3, as DNA: TGTGCCAGCAGTTTACTAGCGAACACCGGGGAGCTGTTTTTT. Protein sequence: CASSLLANTGELFF.

The chain employs TRBV5-4 and TRBJ2-5; the D is unclear. The germline V gene encodes CDR1 SGHNT and CDR2 YYREEE (reference sequence). CDR3 length: 14 residues. Trimming shortened V by 0 bases and J by 2 bases, and 8 bases separated the two germline ends. The CDR3 region has the DNA TGTGCCAGCAGCTTGGGTCCGATACAAGAGACCCAGTACTTC. The encoded protein is CASSLGPIQETQYF.

This clone was detected a few times. The chain joins TRBV4-1 to TRBJ2-7; D is undetermined. The CDR3 has 14 residues. With 1 base removed from V and 3 bases from J, the gap between germline ends came to 10 bases. CDR1 is MGHRA and CDR2 is YSYEKL in the germline V gene. CDR3 residues: CASSQARTDYEQYF. The CDR3 DNA is TGCGCCAGCAGCCAAGCACGCACGGACTACGAGCAGTACTTC.

J is TRBJ2-4 and V is TRBV10-2; D possibly corresponds to TRBD1 (5 bases). CDR1 and CDR2 from the germline V gene are WSHSY and SAAADI. This CDR3 spans 16 amino acids. Trimming took off 2 bases at V and 0 bases at J, with 11 bases between the two ends. For the CDR3, the DNA is TGCGCCAGCAGTGAGCAAGGACAACTAGCCAAAAACATTCAGTACTTC. Translation: CASSEQGQLAKNIQYF.

V usage is TRBV28 and J usage is TRBJ1-5, with D perhaps matching TRBD1 (5 bases). The germline gives CDR1 MDHEN, CDR2 SYDVKM. The CDR3 covers 14 residues. V dropped 3 bases and J dropped 6 bases, with 12 bases sitting between them. The CDR3 sequence: CASSLVTVVQPQHF. The CDR3 bases are TGTGCCAGCAGTTTGGTGACAGTTGTTCAGCCCCAGCATTTT. Full variable domain (outside the CDR3, taken from reference TRBV28 and TRBJ1-5): DVKVTQSSRYLVKRTGEKVFLECVQDMDHENMFWYRQDPGLGLRLIYFSYDVKMKEKGDIPEGYSVSREKKERFSLILESASTNQTSMYLCASSLVTVVQPQHFGDGTRLSIL.

A word on this clone: This sample includes further DNA sequences coding for the same CDR3. J is TRBJ2-3 and V is TRBV14, with 13 bases aligning to TRBD2. Germline-derived CDR1 and CDR2 are SGHDN and FVKESK. With 4 bases clipped from V and 1 base from J, the junction kept 2 bases outside the gene matches. This CDR3 is 16 amino acids long. For the CDR3, the DNA is TGTGCCAGCAGCCTCGGACTAGCGGGGGGCACAGATACGCAGTATTTT. Its protein product is CASSLGLAGGTDTQYF.

The V gene is TRBV11-2, the J gene TRBJ2-5; no definite D call. This CDR3 region has 14 residues. In germline, CDR1 is SGHAT, CDR2 FQNNGV. Trimming shortened V by 5 bases and J by 4 bases, and 14 bases separated the two germline ends. CDR3 nucleotide sequence: TGTGCCAGCAGCCCAAGCTTTAGTGGAGAGACCCAGTACTTC. It specifies CASSPSFSGETQYF.

The chain combines TRBV2 with TRBJ1-4; 7 bases fit TRBD1. The CDR3 covers 17 residues. Germline-derived CDR1 and CDR2 are SNHLY and FYNNEI. Losses at the gene ends were 6 bases for V and 5 bases for J; bases not matched to a gene: 15. The CDR3 DNA follows: TGTGCCAGCAGAGAACGAGAAGACAGGGCCAAAAATGAAAAACTGTTTTTT. As protein: CASREREDRAKNEKLFF.

CDR3 coding DNA: TGTGCCAGCAGCGCCCGACAGGGATCGTATGGCTACACCTTC. Translation: CASSARQGSYGYTF. The chain uses TRBV5-4 and TRBJ1-2; 7 bases match TRBD1. The CDR3 extends over 14 amino acids. Germline trimming cut 4 bases from V and 5 bases from J; bases unmatched to any gene: 8. The germline CDR1 and CDR2 sequences are SGHNT and YYREEE (reference sequence).

The chain couples TRBV27 to TRBJ1-1; D unclear. CDR1 is MNHEY, CDR2 SMNVEV, per germline (reference sequence). The length of the CDR3 is 13 residues. Trimming removed 6 bases at V and 0 bases at J, with 8 bases between. The CDR3 protein is CASRWVMNTEAFF. The CDR3 DNA reads TGTGCCAGCAGGTGGGTTATGAACACTGAAGCTTTCTTT.

V is TRBV4-1 and J is TRBJ2-7, with a weak D call TRBD1 (6 bases). Trimming stripped 4 bases from V and 4 bases from J, with 17 bases between. Germline loops: CDR1 MGHRA, CDR2 YSYEKL. The CDR3 is 15 amino acids. The CDR3 DNA is TGCGCCAGCAGCCCCCTGGGTCCAACAGGGTACGAGCAGTACTTC. Residues: CASSPLGPTGYEQYF.

This clone appeared once. The V call is TRBV9, the J call TRBJ1-4, with 7 nucleotides matching TRBD1. The germline V gene has CDR1 SGDLS and CDR2 YYNGEE. The CDR3 contains 15 residues. Trimming at V came to 0 bases and at J to 6 bases, leaving 5 bases not matched to a gene. The CDR3 is CASSVGVRGDEKLFF. CDR3 sequence (DNA): TGTGCCAGCAGCGTAGGTGTCAGGGGGGATGAAAAACTGTTTTTT.

The chain recombines TRBV19 with TRBJ2-3, with D uncertain. With 6 bases removed from V and 3 bases from J, the gap between germline ends came to 16 bases. The germline gives CDR1 LNHDA, CDR2 SQIVND (reference sequence). The CDR3 has 15 residues. The CDR3 nucleotides read TGTGCCAGTAGCTTAGTAATCACCGGGACAGATACGCAGTATTTT. It specifies CASSLVITGTDTQYF.

The J gene is TRBJ1-1, the V gene TRBV7-2; D gene ambiguous. Germline lookup yields CDR1 SGHTA and CDR2 FQGNSA. The CDR3 runs to 14 residues. V dropped 5 bases and J dropped 1 base, with 11 bases sitting between them. The CDR3 loop is CASSPEAGNTEAFF. The CDR3 bases are TGTGCCAGCAGCCCCGAGGCTGGGAACACTGAAGCTTTCTTT.